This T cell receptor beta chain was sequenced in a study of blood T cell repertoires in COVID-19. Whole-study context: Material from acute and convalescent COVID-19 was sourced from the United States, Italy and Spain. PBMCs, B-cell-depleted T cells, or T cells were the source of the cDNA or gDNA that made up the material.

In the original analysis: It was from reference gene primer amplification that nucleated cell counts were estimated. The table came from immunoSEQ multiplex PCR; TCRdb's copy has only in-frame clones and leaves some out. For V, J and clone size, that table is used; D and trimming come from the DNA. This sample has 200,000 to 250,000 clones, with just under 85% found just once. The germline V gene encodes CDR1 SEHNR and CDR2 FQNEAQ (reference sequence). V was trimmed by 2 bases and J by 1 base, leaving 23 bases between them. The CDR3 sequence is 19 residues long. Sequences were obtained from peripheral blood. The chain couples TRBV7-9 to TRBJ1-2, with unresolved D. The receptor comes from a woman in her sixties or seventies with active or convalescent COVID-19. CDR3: CASSLSGVGWDAINYGYTF. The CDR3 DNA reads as TGTGCCAGCAGCTTAAGCGGGGTCGGCTGGGATGCTATTAACTATGGCTACACCTTC.